These 27 T cell receptor beta chains were sequenced from one sample in a study of CD8 T cell repertoires and HIV-1 epitope variants. Antigen specificity for these receptors is unknown. The data were produced by immunoSEQ multiplex PCR, yet TCRdb's version contains in-frame clones alone and is incomplete. Among several thousand clones listed, around 64% were seen once. Input material: cultured CD8+ T cells derived from PBMCs. Receptors originate from a male donor with HIV.

By share, this clone counts as medium-sized (0.01 to 0.1%). The genes are TRBV27 and TRBJ2-3; the match to TRBD2 covers 9 bases. Germline CDR1 MNHEY, CDR2 SMNVEV (reference sequence). The V segment lost 4 bases and the J segment 2 bases; nucleotides outside the gene matches: 10. The length of the CDR3 is 17 residues. CDR3 sequence (DNA): TGTGCCAGCAGTTCTACATCGACTAGCGGAGACACAGATACGCAGTATTTT. This encodes CASSSTSTSGDTDTQYF.

This chain connects TRBV6-1 to TRBJ2-3; perhaps TRBD2 as D (5 bases). Germline V gene data show CDR1 as MNHNS and CDR2 as SASEGT. The CDR3 consists of 15 residues. V dropped 2 bases and J dropped 4 bases, with 13 bases sitting between them. CDR3 in DNA: TGTGCCAGCAGTGAAATCAGTAGGAGGTCAGATACGCAGTATTTT. Its protein is CASSEISRRSDTQYF.

The rearrangement uses TRBV7-2 and TRBJ2-3; the match to TRBD2 covers 10 bases. In germline, CDR1 is SGHTA, CDR2 FQGNSA. After removal of 5 bases from V and 5 bases from J, the junction contained 7 bases not matched to a gene. The CDR3 is 15 residues long. The CDR3 is CASSPLSGGGDTQYF. The CDR3 DNA reads TGTGCCAGCAGCCCCTTAAGCGGGGGGGGAGATACGCAGTATTTT. The variable domain in full, with the rest retrieved from reference TRBV7-2 and TRBJ2-3, is GAGVSQSPSNKVTEKGKDVELRCDPISGHTALYWYRQSLGQGLEFLIYFQGNSAPDKSGLPSDRFSAERTGGSVSTLTIQRTQQEDSAVYLCASSPLSGGGDTQYFGPGTRLTVL.

This clone was detected only a few times. V usage is TRBV6-5 and J usage is TRBJ2-6; no reliable D call. The CDR3 contains 13 residues. V was trimmed by 10 bases and J by 4 bases, leaving 11 bases between them. The germline V gene encodes CDR1 MNHEY and CDR2 SVGAGI. CDR3 coding DNA: TGTGCCACCAGATCGGACGGGGCCAACGTCCTGACTTTC. Translated, it gives CATRSDGANVLTF.

The CDR3 protein is CASSLGQYLREQYF. CDR3 DNA sequence: TGTGCCAGCAGCTTGGGACAGTACCTTCGTGAGCAGTACTTC. The chain employs TRBV7-4 and TRBJ2-7; 7 positions match TRBD1. The germline V gene has CDR1 SGHVT and CDR2 SQSDAQ. J gave up 7 bases and V 3 bases, and 9 bases lay outside the gene matches. The CDR3 loop spans 14 amino acids.

The gene calls are TRBV28 and TRBJ1-1, with D perhaps TRBD1 (6 bases). The CDR3 has 13 amino acids. Trimming removed 6 bases from V and 4 bases from J, with 12 bases in between. Germline V gives CDR1 MDHEN, CDR2 SYDVKM. CDR3 sequence: CASRTGEVTEAFF. The CDR3 DNA follows: TGTGCCAGCAGGACAGGAGAGGTCACTGAAGCTTTCTTT.

This chain joins TRBV4-1 and TRBJ1-1; no firm D call. The germline V gene has CDR1 MGHRA and CDR2 YSYEKL. CDR3 length: 15 amino acids. Trimming removed 0 bases from V and 6 bases from J, with 14 bases in between. This CDR3 reads CASSQDNSFLPEAFF. CDR3 bases: TGCGCCAGCAGCCAAGATAACAGTTTCCTCCCTGAAGCTTTCTTT.

The chain employs TRBV19 and TRBJ2-1; 10 positions agree with TRBD1. The trim removed 8 bases at V and 6 bases at J, leaving 7 bases unmatched. Germline loops: CDR1 LNHDA, CDR2 SQIVND (reference sequence). CDR3 length equals 14 residues. The DNA for the CDR3 is TGTGCCAGTCGAGAAGGGACAGGGGCCAATGAGCAGTTCTTC. This codes for CASREGTGANEQFF.

This sequence joins TRBV6-5 and TRBJ2-2; weak D call: TRBD2 (7 bases). The V and J ends lost 2 bases and 5 bases respectively, with 12 bases between them. Germline CDR1 reads MNHEY; CDR2 reads SVGAGI. There are 15 residues in the CDR3. Here the CDR3 reads CASSYGRGGTGELFF. DNA for the CDR3: TGTGCCAGCAGTTACGGTAGGGGGGGAACCGGGGAGCTGTTTTTT.

The chain employs TRBV14 and TRBJ1-2; 8 positions match TRBD1. Germline CDR1 reads SGHDN; CDR2 reads FVKESK. The CDR3 runs to 18 residues. V gave up 0 bases and J gave up 8 bases; unmatched junction bases: 17. The CDR3 nucleotides read TGTGCCAGCAGCCAAGATAAAGTCCGCGGGACAGGTTTTCGGGGCTACACCTTC. This encodes CASSQDKVRGTGFRGYTF. Using reference TRBV14 and TRBJ1-2 for the parts outside the CDR3, the full variable domain is EAGVTQFPSHSVIEKGQTVTLRCDPISGHDNLYWYRRVMGKEIKFLLHFVKESKQDESGMPNNRFLAERTGGTYSTLKVQPAELEDSGVYFCASSQDKVRGTGFRGYTFGSGTRLTVV.

The V and J genes are TRBV6-4 and TRBJ1-2; D possibly corresponds to TRBD1 (6 bases). Germline CDR1 MRHNA, CDR2 SNTAGT. The CDR3 length is 15 residues. Trimming pared 4 bases from V and 4 bases from J, leaving 16 bases between. CDR3 residues: CASSVEPGQSYGYTF. In DNA, the CDR3 is TGTGCCAGCAGTGTCGAGCCGGGACAAAGCTATGGCTACACCTTC.

CDR3 sequence: CAISGGAQNSPLHF. CDR3 nucleotides: TGTGCCATCAGTGGGGGGGCGCAGAATTCACCCCTCCACTTT. The chain carries TRBV10-3 and TRBJ1-6, with D possibly being TRBD1 (6 bases). CDR1 and CDR2 from the germline V gene are ENHRY and SYGVKD. Trimming took off 4 bases at V and 7 bases at J, with 11 bases between the two ends. The CDR3 length is 14 residues.

The rearrangement links TRBV4-1 to TRBJ1-5; no firm D call. Germline values: CDR1 MGHRA, CDR2 YSYEKL. Trimming removed 1 base at V and 7 bases at J, with 14 bases between. The CDR3 sequence is 15 residues long. The CDR3 spells CASSQGKGMFQPQHF. In DNA, the CDR3 is TGCGCCAGCAGCCAAGGTAAAGGGATGTTCCAGCCCCAGCATTTT.

V usage is TRBV7-9 and J usage is TRBJ2-3; 7 bases match TRBD2. Germline assignment: CDR1 SEHNR and CDR2 FQNEAQ (reference sequence). With V trimmed by 5 bases and J by 1 base, 12 bases remained unmatched. The CDR3 extends over 17 amino acids. CDR3 nucleotide sequence: TGTGCCAGCAGCCCGGGGGGTGGGGGAGCTGGCACAGATACGCAGTATTTT. It translates to CASSPGGGGAGTDTQYF.

This chain connects TRBV6-5 to TRBJ2-1; a weak D match, TRBD2 (5 bases). Germline V gives CDR1 MNHEY, CDR2 SVGAGI. This CDR3 comprises 12 residues. Trimming took off 2 bases at V and 7 bases at J, with 6 bases between the two ends. CDR3 region: CASSYTGNEQFF. CDR3 DNA: TGTGCCAGCAGTTACACGGGGAATGAGCAGTTCTTC.

The chain employs TRBV18 and TRBJ2-7; 8 bases agree with TRBD2. The CDR3 extends over 14 amino acids. After removal of 2 bases from V and 0 bases from J, the junction contained 0 bases not matched to a gene. Looked up from germline, CDR1 is KGHSH and CDR2 is LQKENI. CDR3 in DNA: TGTGCCAGCTCACCAAGCGGGAGCTCCTACGAGCAGTACTTC. Protein product: CASSPSGSSYEQYF. Full variable domain (rest looked up from reference TRBV18 and TRBJ2-7): NAGVMQNPRHLVRRRGQEARLRCSPMKGHSHVYWYRQLPEEGLKFMVYLQKENIIDESGMPKERFSAEFPKEGPSILRIQQVVRGDSAAYFCASSPSGSSYEQYFGPGTRLTVT.

In this sample, this clone turned up a few times. V is TRBV7-3 and J is TRBJ2-1; the match to TRBD2 covers 7 bases. V was clipped by 3 bases and J by 9 bases; unmatched bases: 2. Germline-derived CDR1 and CDR2 are SGHTA and FQGTGA. CDR3 length equals 12 residues. The CDR3 coding sequence is TGTGCCAGCAGCTTGGGCGGGGGTGAGCAGTTCTTC. It encodes CASSLGGGEQFF.

This clone appeared once. V gene TRBV9 combines with J gene TRBJ2-7; 11 nucleotides agree with TRBD2. Germline V gene lookup returns CDR1 SGDLS and CDR2 YYNGEE. Trimming at V came to 8 bases and at J to 3 bases, leaving 7 bases not matched to a gene. The CDR3 length is 14 residues. The CDR3 is CARSSGRTHYEQYF. In nucleotides, the CDR3 is TGTGCCAGGTCTAGCGGGAGGACCCACTACGAGCAGTACTTC. The complete variable domain, with remaining parts taken from reference TRBV9 and TRBJ2-7, reads DSGVTQTPKHLITATGQRVTLRCSPRSGDLSVYWYQQSLDQGLQFLIQYYNGEERAKGNILERFSAQQFPDLHSELNLSSLELGDSALYFCARSSGRTHYEQYFGPGTRLTVT.

The V and J genes are TRBV9 and TRBJ2-3; D might be TRBD1 or TRBD2, each matching 5 bases. V was cut by 0 bases and J by 0 bases, with 14 bases left in between. The CDR3 is made up of 17 amino acids. From germline, CDR1 is SGDLS and CDR2 YYNGEE. The CDR3 DNA is TGTGCCAGCAGCGTAGGGACCGGGGCTAGCAGCACAGATACGCAGTATTTT. It encodes CASSVGTGASSTDTQYF.

The gene calls are TRBV11-2 and TRBJ1-3; unclear D gene. The CDR3 totals 13 residues. V lost 2 bases and J lost 0, with 2 bases in between. Per germline, CDR1 SGHAT and CDR2 FQNNGV. CDR3 loop: CASSLFSGNTIYF. DNA of the CDR3: TGTGCCAGCAGCTTATTCTCTGGAAACACCATATATTTT.

The chain couples TRBV28 to TRBJ2-7, with 8 bases fitting TRBD1. Germline CDR1 and CDR2: MDHEN and SYDVKM. V shed 7 bases and J 5 bases; nucleotides not matched to a gene: 7. The CDR3 has 13 residues. The CDR3 DNA is TGTGCCAGCAAGGACAGGGTAATCAACGAGCAGTACTTC. Residues: CASKDRVINEQYF.

This clone was observed a few times. J is TRBJ1-2 and V is TRBV5-1; 7 bases align to TRBD1. This CDR3 is built from 16 residues. Germline loops: CDR1 SGHRS, CDR2 YFSETQ. The J segment lost 3 bases and the V segment lost 4 bases, leaving 12 bases of the junction unmatched. The CDR3 DNA sequence: TGCGCCAGCAGCACAAACTTCGACAGGGCTGACTATGGCTACACCTTC. It is translated as CASSTNFDRADYGYTF.

The chain employs TRBV28 and TRBJ2-1; possibly TRBD2 for D (7 bases). This CDR3 has 15 residues. V shed 3 bases and J shed 4 bases, with 13 bases lying between them. CDR1 is MDHEN, CDR2 SYDVKM, per germline. CDR3: CASSFEGGLYNEQFF. CDR3 coding DNA: TGTGCCAGCAGTTTCGAGGGGGGGCTTTACAATGAGCAGTTCTTC.

Concerning this clone: Relative to the germline gene, one junction end is altered; a read error may explain this. The chain joins TRBV9 to TRBJ2-1; no clear D. CDR1 SGDLS and CDR2 YYNGEE come from the germline V gene. The CDR3 is made up of 17 amino acids. CDR3 bases: TGTGCCAGCAGCGTAGAGGCGGCAGGCCCCTCCAACAATGAGCAGTTCTTC. Amino acid sequence: CASSVEAAGPSNNEQFF.

This clone was counted only a few times. The chain joins TRBV10-2 to TRBJ2-5, with 10 bases aligning to TRBD2. The ends lost 0 bases at V and 2 bases at J; junction bases unmatched: 3. The CDR3 has 16 residues. Germline CDR1 and CDR2: WSHSY and SAAADI. CDR3 sequence: CASSESVSGGQETQYF. The CDR3 nucleotides are TGCGCCAGCAGTGAGTCGGTTAGCGGGGGGCAAGAGACCCAGTACTTC.

This clone was seen only once. The V call is TRBV27, the J call TRBJ2-7; D ambiguous. The germline gives CDR1 MNHEY, CDR2 SMNVEV (reference sequence). This CDR3 contains 13 residues. V lost 2 bases, J lost 1 base, and 6 bases lay in between. CDR3 protein: CASSLVSSYEQYF. The CDR3 nucleotides read TGTGCCAGCAGTTTAGTATCGTCCTACGAGCAGTACTTC.

V and J are TRBV2 and TRBJ2-7, with 7 bases matching TRBD2. Unmatched junction bases numbered 14, after V lost 7 bases and J lost 5 bases. CDR3 length: 15 residues. Germline V gene sequence: CDR1 SNHLY, CDR2 FYNNEI. CDR3 region: CASIGFESSGNEQYF. The CDR3 DNA sequence: TGTGCCAGCATTGGATTCGAGTCTAGCGGTAACGAGCAGTACTTC. The variable domain in full, with the rest retrieved from reference TRBV2 and TRBJ2-7, is EPEVTQTPSHQVTQMGQEVILRCVPISNHLYFYWYRQILGQKVEFLVSFYNNEISEKSEIFDDQFSVERPDGSNFTLKIRSTKLEDSAMYFCASIGFESSGNEQYFGPGTRLTVT.